A few counts support the clone carrying this T cell receptor beta chain. The sample belongs to a study of blood T cell repertoires in COVID-19. The overall study: The study drew acute and convalescent COVID-19 samples from the United States, Italy and Spain. Sample material is recorded as cDNA or gDNA derived from T cells, B-cell-depleted T cells, or PBMCs.

Authors' data handling: Amplification of reference gene primers provided the estimated nucleated cell counts. Data came from immunoSEQ multiplex PCR; TCRdb stores just in-frame clones and leaves some out. V, J and clone size were drawn from that table, and D and trimming were deduced from the DNA. The data contain approximately 210,000 clones, 75% to 90% of them seen just once; the ten biggest clones take up 5.1%. The sample consisted of peripheral blood. The sequence was collected from a human donor in a cohort sampled during active COVID-19.

In nucleotides, the CDR3 is TGTGCCAGCAGGGGGACAGGGGACTCTGGAAACACCATATATTTT. It yields the protein CASRGTGDSGNTIYF. The chain recombines TRBV6-5 with TRBJ1-3, with 10 bases lining up with TRBD1. Unmatched junction bases numbered 2, after V lost 6 bases and J lost 0 bases. From germline, CDR1 is MNHEY and CDR2 SVGAGI. The CDR3 loop spans 15 amino acids.